Reported below is one TCR beta chain. V shed 8 bases and J 2 bases; nucleotides not matched to a gene: 2. The germline V gene has CDR1 ENHRY and CDR2 SYGVKD. This CDR3 region has 13 residues. The sample originates from a study of blood T cell repertoires in COVID-19. Study background: The cDNA or gDNA used as material had been derived from T cells, B-cell-depleted T cells, or PBMCs.

The method was immunoSEQ multiplex PCR; TCRdb's version includes in-frame clones alone and lacks a portion of them. The table includes 100,000 to 150,000 clones, 80% to 95% detected once. The sample was peripheral blood. This chain joins TRBV10-3 and TRBJ2-2; 7 nucleotides line up with TRBD2. The TCR originated in a man between 50 and 59 years old with COVID-19, enrolled during active disease. The CDR3 coding sequence is TGTGCCATCGCGGGAGCTAACACCGGGGAGCTGTTTTTT. It is translated as CAIAGANTGELFF.